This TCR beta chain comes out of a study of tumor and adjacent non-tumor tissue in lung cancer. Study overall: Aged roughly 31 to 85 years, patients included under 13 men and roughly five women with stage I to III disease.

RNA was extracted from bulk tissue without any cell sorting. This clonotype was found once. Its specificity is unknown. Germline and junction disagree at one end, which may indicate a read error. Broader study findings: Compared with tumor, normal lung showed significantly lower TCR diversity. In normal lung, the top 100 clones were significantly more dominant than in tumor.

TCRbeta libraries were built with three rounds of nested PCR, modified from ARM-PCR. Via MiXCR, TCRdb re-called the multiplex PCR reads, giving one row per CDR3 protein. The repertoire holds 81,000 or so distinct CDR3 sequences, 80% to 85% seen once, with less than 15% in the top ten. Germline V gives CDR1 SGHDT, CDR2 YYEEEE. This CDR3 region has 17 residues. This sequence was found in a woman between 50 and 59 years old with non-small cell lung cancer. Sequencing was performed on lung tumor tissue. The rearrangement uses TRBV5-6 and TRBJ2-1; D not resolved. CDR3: CASSSLAAGRIYNEQFF. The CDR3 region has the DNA TGTGCGAGCAGCTCTTTGGCGGCCGGTAGGATCTACAATGAGCAGTTCTTC.